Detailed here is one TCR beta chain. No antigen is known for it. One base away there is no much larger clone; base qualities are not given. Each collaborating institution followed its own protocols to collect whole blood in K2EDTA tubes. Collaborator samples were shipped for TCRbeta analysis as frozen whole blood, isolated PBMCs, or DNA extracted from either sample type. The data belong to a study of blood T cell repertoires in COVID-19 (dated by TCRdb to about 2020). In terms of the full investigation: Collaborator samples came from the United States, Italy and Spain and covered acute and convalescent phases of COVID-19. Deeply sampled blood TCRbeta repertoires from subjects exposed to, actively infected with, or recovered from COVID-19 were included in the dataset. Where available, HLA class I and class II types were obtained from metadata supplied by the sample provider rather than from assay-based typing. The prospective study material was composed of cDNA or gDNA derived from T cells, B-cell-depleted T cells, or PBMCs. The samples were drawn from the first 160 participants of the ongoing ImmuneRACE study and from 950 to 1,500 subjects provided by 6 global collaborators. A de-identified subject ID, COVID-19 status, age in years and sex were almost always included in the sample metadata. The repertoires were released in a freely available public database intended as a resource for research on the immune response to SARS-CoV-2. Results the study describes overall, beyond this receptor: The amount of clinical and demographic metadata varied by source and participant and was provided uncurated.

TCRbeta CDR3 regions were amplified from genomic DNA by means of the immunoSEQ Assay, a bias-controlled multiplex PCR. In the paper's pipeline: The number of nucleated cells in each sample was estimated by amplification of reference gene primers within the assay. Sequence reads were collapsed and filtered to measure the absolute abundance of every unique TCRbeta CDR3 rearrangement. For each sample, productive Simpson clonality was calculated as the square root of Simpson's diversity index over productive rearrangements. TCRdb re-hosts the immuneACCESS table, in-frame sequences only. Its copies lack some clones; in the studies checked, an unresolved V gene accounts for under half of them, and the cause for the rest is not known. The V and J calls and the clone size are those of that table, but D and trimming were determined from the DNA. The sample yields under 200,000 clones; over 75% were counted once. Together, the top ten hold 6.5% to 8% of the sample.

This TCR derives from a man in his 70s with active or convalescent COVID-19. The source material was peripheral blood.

The base sequence is TGTGCCAGCAGCTTAAGGGCCGGGACAGAGAATCAGCCCCAGCATTTT. It translates to CASSLRAGTENQPQHF. The sequence joins TRBV7-9 to TRBJ1-5, with 7 bases matching TRBD1. From a lookup of the germline V gene (reference sequence), CDR1 and CDR2 are SEHNR and FQNEAQ. From the cysteine through the phenylalanine, the CDR3 covers 16 amino acids. Here the CDR3 DNA is all that survives: 48 bases in frame from base 1. Here V drops 2 bases and J drops 4 bases, and the junction holds 8 bases not matched to any gene.